The rows below give T cell receptor beta chains drawn from one sample of a study of blood T cell repertoires in COVID-19. Some clones are missing from TCRdb's copy, which holds only in-frame ones; the method was immunoSEQ multiplex PCR. Among about 240,000 clones listed, 83% were seen once. Sequencing was carried out using peripheral blood. Every receptor here comes from a human donor in a cohort sampled during active COVID-19. Each CDR3 is given with its conserved first and last residue. The order of the fields is CDR3 length, V gene, J gene, clone size, D gene, CDR3 protein, CDR3 DNA. A D gene is named only where the DNA matches it firmly. Rows may omit the clone size; those that give it use once, few, many or a size class.

15	TRBV5-1	TRBJ2-3	-	TRBD2	CASSQGLAVADTQYF	TGCGCCAGCAGCCAAGGACTAGCGGTCGCAGATACGCAGTATTTT
14	TRBV7-9	TRBJ2-7	-	-	CAILVGGPPYEQYF	TGTGCCATTCTAGTCGGGGGGCCGCCCTACGAGCAGTACTTC
13	TRBV5-1	TRBJ2-5	-	TRBD1	CASSEGQGETQYF	TGCGCCAGCAGCGAGGGACAGGGAGAGACCCAGTACTTC
12	TRBV3-1/TRBV3-2	TRBJ1-1	-	TRBD1	CASSQVGRGAFF	TGTGCCAGCAGCCAAGTGGGCAGGGGGGCTTTCTTT
16	TRBV14	TRBJ2-2	-	TRBD1	CASSLRTGLTTGELFF	TGTGCCAGCAGCCTAAGGACAGGGCTGACCACCGGGGAGCTGTTTTTT
14	TRBV2	TRBJ2-7	-	TRBD1	CASSEGDRVSEQYF	TGTGCCAGCAGTGAAGGGGACAGGGTATCCGAGCAGTACTTC
14	TRBV19	TRBJ2-1	-	TRBD1	CASTAGTADNEQFF	TGTGCCAGTACCGCTGGGACAGCTGACAATGAGCAGTTCTTC
13	TRBV29-1	TRBJ1-2	once	-	CSVAEGTDYGYTF	TGCAGCGTTGCCGAGGGTACGGACTATGGCTACACCTTC
14	TRBV6-6	TRBJ1-1	-	TRBD1	CASSAGQGIAEAFF	TGTGCCAGCAGTGCGGGACAGGGAATCGCTGAAGCTTTCTTT
14	TRBV4-1	TRBJ1-2	-	-	CASSAGTREGGYTF	TGCGCCAGCAGCGCCGGGACAAGAGAAGGTGGCTACACCTTC
16	TRBV5-4	TRBJ2-1	-	TRBD2	CASSSRGGGLYNEQFF	TGTGCCAGCAGCAGTCGGGGCGGGGGGTTGTACAATGAGCAGTTCTTC
13	TRBV6-6	TRBJ2-5	once	-	CASSYSGGETQYF	TGTGCCAGCAGTTACTCAGGAGGGGAGACCCAGTACTTC
18	TRBV5-4	TRBJ2-2	-	-	CASSPGVVGSLNTGELFF	TGTGCCAGCAGCCCGGGGGTTGTAGGCAGCTTGAACACCGGGGAGCTGTTTTTT
15	TRBV4-2	TRBJ1-4	-	-	CASSQDLGYGEKLFF	TGTGCCAGCAGCCAAGATCTGGGCTATGGTGAAAAACTGTTTTTT
17	TRBV19	TRBJ2-5	-	TRBD2	CASSIVSGLAGGETQYF	TGTGCCAGTAGTATAGTTTCGGGACTAGCGGGAGGGGAGACCCAGTACTTC
16	TRBV9	TRBJ2-1	-	TRBD2	CASSTVAGGGYNEQFF	TGTGCCAGCAGCACCGTAGCGGGAGGGGGCTACAATGAGCAGTTCTTC
14	TRBV5-1	TRBJ1-1	-	-	CASSLAAMNTEAFF	TGCGCCAGCAGCTTGGCTGCGATGAACACTGAAGCTTTCTTT
15	TRBV28	TRBJ2-3	-	TRBD2	CATYLTSGTRDTQYF	TGTGCCACTTATCTGACTAGCGGGACGAGAGATACGCAGTATTTT
14	TRBV30	TRBJ2-7	-	-	CAWDPGTLSYEQYF	TGTGCCTGGGACCCCGGGACACTCTCCTACGAGCAGTACTTC
10	TRBV20-1	TRBJ2-1	-	-	CSASLPQQFF	TGCAGTGCCTCCCTCCCTCAGCAGTTCTTC
14	TRBV5-6	TRBJ2-7	-	TRBD1	CASSSGTGDNEQYF	TGTGCCAGCAGCTCCGGGACAGGGGATAACGAGCAGTACTTC
15	TRBV20-1	TRBJ2-3	-	TRBD2	CSASVPGLATDTQYF	TGCAGTGCTAGTGTACCGGGACTAGCTACAGATACGCAGTATTTT
13	TRBV7-9	TRBJ2-3	-	TRBD1	CASSFQGADTQYF	TGTGCCAGCAGCTTTCAGGGGGCAGATACGCAGTATTTT
13	TRBV7-3	TRBJ1-6	few	-	CASSLEPISPLHF	TGTGCCAGCAGCTTAGAGCCGATCTCACCCCTCCACTTT
14	TRBV3-1/TRBV3-2	TRBJ1-1	-	-	CASSPRGMNTEAFF	TGTGCCAGCAGCCCGCGAGGAATGAACACTGAAGCTTTCTTT
13	TRBV30	TRBJ1-2	-	TRBD1	CAFKQGPNYGYTF	TGTGCCTTCAAACAGGGGCCTAACTATGGCTACACCTTC
13	TRBV2	TRBJ2-7	-	TRBD1	CASSSGTGNEQYF	TGTGCCAGCAGTTCAGGGACAGGTAACGAGCAGTACTTC
15	TRBV18	TRBJ1-1	-	TRBD1	CASSPPTGPNTEAFF	TGTGCCAGCTCACCACCGACAGGGCCGAACACTGAAGCTTTCTTT
13	TRBV10-1	TRBJ2-3	once	-	CASQAGPTDTQYF	TGCGCCAGCCAGGCGGGCCCGACAGATACGCAGTATTTT
14	TRBV28	TRBJ1-5	-	-	CASSLGSDIQPQHF	TGTGCCAGCAGTTTGGGGAGTGACATTCAGCCCCAGCATTTT
15	TRBV18	TRBJ1-2	-	-	CASSPRAGANYGYTF	TGTGCCAGCTCACCCAGGGCGGGGGCTAACTATGGCTACACCTTC
15	TRBV6-5	TRBJ1-1	-	-	CASSYSRRKKIEAFF	TGTGCCAGCAGTTACTCGCGCAGGAAAAAGATTGAAGCTTTCTTT
16	TRBV6-1	TRBJ1-6	-	TRBD1	CASSEYDRARDSPLHF	TGTGCCAGCAGTGAATACGACAGGGCTAGGGATTCACCCCTCCACTTT
17	TRBV28	TRBJ2-1	-	TRBD2	CASYRLAGVKSYNEQFF	TGTGCCAGCTATCGACTAGCGGGAGTAAAATCCTACAATGAGCAGTTCTTC
13	TRBV20-1	TRBJ1-1	-	-	CSASRQLNTEAFF	TGCAGTGCTAGTCGACAGCTGAACACTGAAGCTTTCTTT
14	TRBV5-1	TRBJ2-2	once	TRBD2	CASSATSGIRELFF	TGCGCCAGCAGCGCGACTAGCGGGATCAGGGAGCTGTTTTTT
16	TRBV15	TRBJ1-4	few	TRBD1	CATSRGSTGANEKLFF	TGTGCCACCAGCAGAGGGTCGACAGGGGCTAATGAAAAACTGTTTTTT
20	TRBV4-1	TRBJ2-3	-	-	CASSQAGREGVPKSTDTQYF	TGCGCCAGCAGCCAAGCGGGCCGAGAGGGAGTCCCCAAAAGCACAGATACGCAGTATTTT
15	TRBV4-2	TRBJ1-4	-	TRBD1	CASSQDTGGAEKLFF	TGTGCCAGCAGCCAAGATACAGGGGGCGCTGAAAAACTGTTTTTT
14	TRBV19	TRBJ2-3	-	TRBD2	CASNAVAGGDTQYF	TGTGCCAGTAATGCTGTAGCGGGGGGTGATACGCAGTATTTT
17	TRBV27	TRBJ1-5	-	-	CASSPRGHTYSNQPQHF	TGTGCCAGCAGCCCCCGGGGACATACGTATAGCAATCAGCCCCAGCATTTT
13	TRBV14	TRBJ2-1	-	TRBD2	CASSRTSGAEQFF	TGTGCCAGCAGCCGGACTAGCGGGGCTGAGCAGTTCTTC